This T cell receptor beta chain was identified in a study of blood T cell repertoires in COVID-19 (dated by TCRdb to 2018 to 2020). Notes on the research overall: The collaborator samples originated in the United States, Italy and Spain and spanned the acute and convalescent phases of COVID-19. The prospective study material was composed of cDNA or gDNA derived from T cells, B-cell-depleted T cells, or PBMCs. Deeply sampled blood TCRbeta repertoires from subjects exposed to, actively infected with, or recovered from COVID-19 were included in the dataset. The repertoires were made available in a free public database intended to serve as a resource for research on the immune response to SARS-CoV-2. The samples were drawn from two sources: the first 160 participants of the ongoing ImmuneRACE study, and about 1,300 subjects contributed by 6 global collaborators. The sample metadata nearly always contained a de-identified subject ID, COVID-19 status, age in years and sex. Where available, HLA class I and class II types were taken from metadata supplied by the sample provider and were not determined by assay-based typing. The paper's findings and limits, for the study overall: The amount of clinical and demographic metadata varied by source and participant and was provided uncurated.

V is cut by 3 bases and J by 2 bases, and the space between the germline ends is 19 bases. The CDR3 contains 16 residues, cysteine and phenylalanine counted. Just CDR3 DNA is preserved here, 48 bases in frame from base 1. Reading the germline V gene (reference sequence) gives CDR1 DFQATT and CDR2 SNEGSKA. The immunoSEQ Assay, a bias-controlled multiplex PCR, was used to amplify TCRbeta CDR3 regions from genomic DNA. The published analysis was carried out like this. The number of nucleated cells in each sample was estimated from the amplification of reference gene primers within the assay. To quantify the absolute abundance of each unique TCRbeta CDR3 rearrangement, sequence reads were collapsed and filtered. Productive Simpson clonality was computed per sample as the square root of Simpson's diversity index over productive rearrangements. Sourced from immuneACCESS, this table was stored by TCRdb with only in-frame sequences that have V and J called. A share of the clones is absent; for the studies checked, an unresolved V gene accounts for under half, and the remainder has no known explanation. V and J calls and clone size come straight from that table; D and trimming were deduced from the DNA. The sample contains about 310,000 clones, 70% to 90% of them found a single time. The ten largest clones add up to approximately 9.8% of the sample.

In the prospective study, participants were about 18 to 95 years old, resided in 24 geographic areas of the United States, and were enrolled through a virtual design. In the prospective study, participants were assigned to cohorts based on the clinical history participants reported in a screening survey and a study questionnaire. Recovered participants in ImmuneRACE Cohort 3 were defined by two consecutive negative NP/OP PCR tests, clearance by a healthcare professional, or resolution of symptoms. Mobile phlebotomists in the prospective study collected whole blood, serum and a nasopharyngeal or oropharyngeal swab from every participant. Participants in the prospective study had the option to provide additional blood draws and questionnaires over an approximately 2-month period. Prospective study blood samples were shipped either frozen or at room temperature before DNA extraction. A word on this clone: Its binding antigen is unknown. Base-call qualities are not available, and no considerably larger clone is one nucleotide away.

The sequence joins TRBV20-1 to TRBJ2-5; TRBD2 is possibly the D segment (6 matching bases). Sequenced sample: PBMCs or T cells enriched from blood (not recorded which). The receptor was derived from a middle-aged woman who had recovered from COVID-19. The CDR3 here reads CSASTVAGRKQETQYF. The nucleotide sequence is given as TGCAGTGCTAGTACGGTTGCGGGACGAAAGCAAGAGACCCAGTACTTC.